The next 26 T cell receptor beta chains were all read from a single sample in a study of blood T cells in healthy people across ages. Sample-barcoded 5' priming and a J-beta primer mix drove a second PCR of 7 to 11 cycles. TCRdb reprocessed the 5' RACE reads via MiXCR and lists one record per CDR3 protein. The sample carries around 700,000 distinct CDR3 sequences, around 25% recorded once. The same data also contributed to another study, on T cells of mothers and their children.

The sample was blood. Source of these receptors: a boy aged 5-17 years in good health.

The chain has TRBV20-1 and TRBJ2-5, with D possibly TRBD2 on 6 matching bases. V lost 3 bases and J 5 bases, leaving 16 bases between the germline ends. The CDR3 is 14 amino acids. CDR1 and CDR2 (germline): DFQATT, SNEGSKA (reference sequence). The CDR3 here is CSASKAGMRETQYF. The CDR3 DNA is TGCAGTGCTAGTAAGGCGGGAATGAGGGAGACCCAGTACTTC.

The chain uses TRBV7-9 and TRBJ1-4, with D tentatively TRBD1 (5 bases). Trimming left V 8 bases short and J 6 bases short, with 10 bases between. The CDR3 has 12 amino acids. The germline V gene has CDR1 SEHNR and CDR2 FQNEAQ (reference sequence). As DNA, the CDR3 is TGTGCCAGCGGGGGGACGGATGAAAAACTGTTTTTT. Amino acid sequence: CASGGTDEKLFF. Full variable domain (remainder filled in from reference TRBV7-9 and TRBJ1-4): DTGVSQNPRHKITKRGQNVTFRCDPISEHNRLYWYRQTLGQGPEFLTYFQNEAQLEKSRLLSDRFSAERPKGSFSTLEIQRTEQGDSAMYLCASGGTDEKLFFGSGTQLSVL.

For the CDR3, the DNA is TGTGCCAGCAGCTTCCAACCAGGCCTCACAGATACGCAGTATTTT. Its protein is CASSFQPGLTDTQYF. The chain is built from TRBV7-3 and TRBJ2-3; D is undetermined. In germline, CDR1 is SGHTA, CDR2 FQGTGA. With 3 bases removed from V and 2 bases from J, the gap between germline ends came to 12 bases. The CDR3 contains 15 residues.

This clonotype was observed a few times. It is likely a read error, because the conserved phenylalanine at the end of the CDR3 is missing. The chain links TRBV3-1 to TRBJ2-1; unclear D gene. This CDR3 has 14 amino acids. Germline V CDR1 and CDR2: LGHDT, YNNKEL (reference sequence). The germline V and J ends were trimmed by 4 bases and 3 bases, with 10 bases remaining between them. The CDR3 loop reads CASSPKGRYNEQFL. The DNA for the CDR3 is TGTGCCAGCAGCCCGAAAGGTCGCTACAATGAGCAGTTCCTC.

This clonotype was counted between two and nine times. This chain uses TRBV29-1 with TRBJ1-1; perhaps TRBD1 as D (5 bases). CDR1 is SQVTM, CDR2 ANQGSEA, per germline. The CDR3 has 14 amino acids. V was trimmed by 6 bases and J by 6 bases, leaving 20 bases between them. CDR3 residues: CSVRGPGSVAEAFF. The CDR3, as DNA: TGCAGCGTGAGGGGACCAGGAAGTGTGGCTGAAGCTTTCTTT.

The gene calls are TRBV5-1 and TRBJ2-7; 9 bases line up with TRBD1. Trimming took 0 bases from V and 6 from J; bases not matched to a gene: 7. Germline V gene data show CDR1 as SGHRS and CDR2 as YFSETQ. CDR3 size: 15 residues. In nucleotides, the CDR3 is TGCGCCAGCAGCTTGGGGGACAGGGACCGGGTCGAGCAGTACTTC. Translating gives CASSLGDRDRVEQYF.

This clonotype was seen more than once but under ten times. The CDR3 bases are TGTGCCAGCAGCGTGGGACAGGGGACTGAAGCTTTCTTT. Translated: CASSVGQGTEAFF. The chain couples TRBV11-1 to TRBJ1-1; 10 bases align to TRBD1. Germline CDR1 is SGHAT and CDR2 is FQDESV (reference sequence). The V segment lost 5 bases and the J segment 5 bases; nucleotides outside the gene matches: 2. This CDR3 spans 13 amino acids.

The V call is TRBV19, the J call TRBJ2-5; 10 positions agree with TRBD1. In germline, CDR1 is LNHDA, CDR2 SQIVND (reference sequence). The CDR3 sequence is 15 residues long. The V gene end was trimmed by 5 bases and the J gene end by 3 bases; junction bases not matched to a gene: 6. CDR3 amino acids: CASSEFGTGEETQYF. The DNA for the CDR3 is TGTGCCAGTAGTGAGTTCGGGACAGGGGAAGAGACCCAGTACTTC.

The chain couples TRBV2 to TRBJ2-1; possibly TRBD2 for D (5 bases). Germline V gene data show CDR1 as SNHLY and CDR2 as FYNNEI. Trimming shortened V by 7 bases and J by 6 bases, and 16 bases separated the two germline ends. The CDR3 contains 14 residues. DNA of the CDR3: TGTGCCAGCAAAGGGTCCGCGGGTAGCAATGAGCAGTTCTTC. Protein sequence: CASKGSAGSNEQFF.

Only one count was recorded for this clonotype. The chain is built from TRBV7-9 and TRBJ2-5; the D is unclear. With 5 bases removed from V and 0 bases from J, the gap between germline ends came to 10 bases. This CDR3 has 14 amino acids. Germline V gene sequence: CDR1 SEHNR, CDR2 FQNEAQ (reference sequence). The CDR3 nucleotides are TGTGCCAGCAGCCCGCTTCGGAACCAAGAGACCCAGTACTTC. Its translation is CASSPLRNQETQYF.

This rearrangement joins TRBV13 to TRBJ2-4; tentatively, D is TRBD1 (6 bases). V lost 3 bases and J lost 0, with 21 bases in between. The CDR3 contains 19 residues. CDR1 and CDR2 (germline): PRHDT, FYEKMQ (reference sequence). The CDR3 nucleotides are TGTGCCAGCAGCTTGGTTAGGGACATAGGACCTCTAGCCAAAAACATTCAGTACTTC. Its translation is CASSLVRDIGPLAKNIQYF.

This clonotype occurred a few times. CDR3 in amino acids: CASSLVGGGLHLNIQYF. DNA of the CDR3: TGTGCCAGCAGCTTAGTCGGTGGGGGTCTCCATTTAAACATTCAGTACTTC. V is TRBV7-9 and J is TRBJ2-4, with D perhaps assigned TRBD1 or TRBD2 (5 bases each). There are 17 residues in the CDR3. The ends were cut back, 1 base at V and 6 bases at J, with 19 bases in the middle. Looked up from germline, CDR1 is SEHNR and CDR2 is FQNEAQ (reference sequence).

This rearrangement joins TRBV29-1 to TRBJ1-2, with TRBD1 as a possible D gene (6 bases). The germline V gene encodes CDR1 SQVTM and CDR2 ANQGSEA. The CDR3 contains 12 residues. V was clipped by 7 bases and J by 6 bases, with 15 bases between them. In DNA form, the CDR3 reads TGCAGCGGTTACAGGGAAACGGATGGCTACACCTTC. This translates into CSGYRETDGYTF.

This clonotype came up a few times. The chain is built from TRBV7-2 and TRBJ2-4; the D is unclear. Trimming shortened V by 1 base and J by 3 bases, and 10 bases separated the two germline ends. Germline CDR1 reads SGHTA; CDR2 reads FQGNSA. The CDR3 length is 15 residues. The CDR3 nucleotides read TGTGCCAGCAGCTTAGGTGGCCTTGTCAAAAACATTCAGTACTTC. It codes for CASSLGGLVKNIQYF.

J is TRBJ2-5 and V is TRBV7-3, with D possibly called TRBD1 or TRBD2 (5 bases each). Germline V gene sequence: CDR1 SGHTA, CDR2 FQGTGA. The V end was cut by 7 bases, the J end by 1 base, with 13 bases between. The CDR3 runs 14 residues. The CDR3 protein is CASKRDGSQETQYF. DNA for the CDR3: TGTGCCAGCAAAAGGGACGGGTCCCAAGAGACCCAGTACTTC. Variable domain in full (rest from reference TRBV7-3 and TRBJ2-5): GAGVSQTPSNKVTEKGKYVELRCDPISGHTALYWYRQSLGQGPEFLIYFQGTGAADDSGLPNDRFFAVRPEGSVSTLKIQRTERGDSAVYLCASKRDGSQETQYFGPGTRLLVL.

The CDR3 nucleotides read TGTGCCAGCAGCCAGGGGACCACCGGGGAGCTGTTTTTT. Protein sequence: CASSQGTTGELFF. The chain carries TRBV4-2 and TRBJ2-2, with D perhaps matching TRBD1 or TRBD2 (5 bases each). Looked up from germline, CDR1 is LGHNA and CDR2 is YNFKEQ. This CDR3 comprises 13 residues. Trimming shortened V by 3 bases and J by 4 bases, and 6 bases separated the two germline ends.

The gene calls are TRBV24-1 and TRBJ2-2; the match to TRBD1 covers 8 bases. Germline V gives CDR1 KGHDR, CDR2 SFDVKD. Germline trimming cut 3 bases from V and 4 bases from J; bases unmatched to any gene: 6. This CDR3 region has 16 residues. The CDR3 is CATSDPRQGRTGELFF. As DNA, the CDR3 is TGTGCCACCAGTGATCCTCGACAGGGGCGCACCGGGGAGCTGTTTTTT.

About this clonotype: Only one base separates this from a far larger clonotype, so it likely reflects a read error. CDR3 sequence reads: CASRWDSSYEQYF. CDR3 nucleotide sequence: TGTGCCAGCAGGTGGGACAGCTCCTACGAGCAGTACTTC. The rearrangement uses TRBV28 and TRBJ2-7; the match to TRBD1 covers 7 bases. CDR3 length equals 13 residues. V trimming: 6 bases; J trimming: 0 bases; junction bases outside the gene matches: 2. Germline V lookup: CDR1 MDHEN, CDR2 SYDVKM.

The genes are TRBV5-1 and TRBJ2-7; no definite D call. V lost 4 bases to trimming and J lost 4 bases, with 9 bases between them. Germline V lookup: CDR1 SGHRS, CDR2 YFSETQ. The CDR3 loop spans 12 amino acids. The CDR3 region is CASSTAPYEQYF. CDR3 coding DNA: TGCGCCAGCAGCACGGCCCCTTACGAGCAGTACTTC.

The table lists this clonotype with a count of one. The chain combines TRBV7-9 with TRBJ2-1, with D perhaps TRBD2 (6 bases). CDR3 size: 15 residues. Germline V gene lookup returns CDR1 SEHNR and CDR2 FQNEAQ (reference sequence). V lost 6 bases to trimming and J lost 2 bases, with 14 bases between them. The CDR3 region has the DNA TGTGCCAGCAGTCACGGGGGTCCTACCTACAATGAGCAGTTCTTC. Its translation: CASSHGGPTYNEQFF.

The gene calls are TRBV29-1 and TRBJ2-7; 7 positions match TRBD2. CDR1 and CDR2 (germline): SQVTM, ANQGSEA. The ends lost 3 bases at V and 5 bases at J; junction bases unmatched: 7. The CDR3 covers 13 residues. The CDR3 DNA is TGCAGCGTTGATTCAGCGGGAACTGACGAGCAGTACTTC. Its protein is CSVDSAGTDEQYF.

This chain connects TRBV14 to TRBJ1-2, with D maybe TRBD1 (5 bases). Germline lookup yields CDR1 SGHDN and CDR2 FVKESK. The CDR3 contains 16 residues. Trimming left V 4 bases short and J 0 bases short, with 15 bases between. The CDR3 DNA sequence: TGTGCCAGCAGCCGAGAATTTCTGGGGGCTAACTATGGCTACACCTTC. Translating it yields CASSREFLGANYGYTF.

V usage is TRBV6-4 and J usage is TRBJ2-1; D might be TRBD1 or TRBD2, each matching 6 bases. The germline gives CDR1 MRHNA, CDR2 SNTAGT. V dropped 4 bases and J dropped 10 bases, with 14 bases sitting between them. The CDR3 loop spans 13 amino acids. The CDR3, as DNA: TGTGCCAGCAGTGCGCGAGGGGGGCGCGAGCAGTTCTTC. It translates to CASSARGGREQFF.

This clonotype appeared a few times. The chain joins TRBV7-2 to TRBJ1-2, with TRBD1 matching over 8 bases. Germline V gene lookup returns CDR1 SGHTA and CDR2 FQGNSA. This CDR3 has 16 residues. Unmatched junction bases numbered 7, after V lost 0 bases and J lost 4 bases. Here the CDR3 reads CASSLAAGGAGYGYTF. Written as DNA, the CDR3 is TGTGCCAGCAGCTTAGCTGCAGGGGGCGCGGGCTATGGCTACACCTTC.

The V and J genes are TRBV12-3 or TRBV12-4 and TRBJ1-5, with a possible D match to TRBD1 (5 bases). Trimming shortened V by 4 bases and J by 6 bases, and 16 bases separated the two germline ends. The CDR3 runs to 15 residues. This chain's CDR3 is CASSSLDKAGQPQHF. CDR3 nucleotide sequence: TGTGCCAGCAGTTCCTTGGACAAGGCGGGTCAGCCCCAGCATTTT.

This clonotype has more than one count but fewer than ten. The chain joins TRBV20-1 to TRBJ2-5; 12 bases map to TRBD2. The J call is in doubt because the DNA end fits TRBJ2-7 better. The CDR3 contains 13 residues. Germline V gene lookup returns CDR1 DFQATT and CDR2 SNEGSKA (reference sequence). The CDR3 DNA reads TGCAGCGGGCGGACTAGCGGGAATCGCGAGCAGTACTTC. It encodes CSGRTSGNREQYF.